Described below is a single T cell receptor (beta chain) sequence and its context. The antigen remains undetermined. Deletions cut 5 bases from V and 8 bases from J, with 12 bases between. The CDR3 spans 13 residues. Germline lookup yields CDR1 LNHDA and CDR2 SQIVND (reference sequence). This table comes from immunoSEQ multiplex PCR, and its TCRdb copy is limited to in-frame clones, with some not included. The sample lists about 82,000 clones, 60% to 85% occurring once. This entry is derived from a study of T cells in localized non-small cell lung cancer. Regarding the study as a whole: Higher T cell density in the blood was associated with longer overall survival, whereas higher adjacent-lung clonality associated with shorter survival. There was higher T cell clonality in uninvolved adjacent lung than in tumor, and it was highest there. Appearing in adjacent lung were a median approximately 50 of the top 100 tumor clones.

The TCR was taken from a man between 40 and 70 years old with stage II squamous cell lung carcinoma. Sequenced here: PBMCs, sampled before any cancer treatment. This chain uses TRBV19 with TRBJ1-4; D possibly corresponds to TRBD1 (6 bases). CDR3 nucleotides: TGTGCCAGTAGTCTCCGGGGGCGGGAAAAACTGTTTTTT. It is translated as CASSLRGREKLFF.